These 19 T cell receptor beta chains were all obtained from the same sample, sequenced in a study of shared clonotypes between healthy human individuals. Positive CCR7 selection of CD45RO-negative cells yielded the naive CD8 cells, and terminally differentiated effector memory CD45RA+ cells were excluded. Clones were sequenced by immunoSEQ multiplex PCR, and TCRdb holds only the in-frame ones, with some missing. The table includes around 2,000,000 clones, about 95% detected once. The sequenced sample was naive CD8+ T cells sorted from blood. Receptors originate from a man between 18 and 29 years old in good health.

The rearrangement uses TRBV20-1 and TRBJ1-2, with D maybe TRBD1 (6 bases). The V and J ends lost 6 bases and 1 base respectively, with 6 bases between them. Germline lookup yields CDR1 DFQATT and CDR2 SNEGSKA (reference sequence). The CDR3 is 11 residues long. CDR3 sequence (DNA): TGCAGTGCGGACAGTAACTATGGCTACACCTTC. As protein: CSADSNYGYTF.

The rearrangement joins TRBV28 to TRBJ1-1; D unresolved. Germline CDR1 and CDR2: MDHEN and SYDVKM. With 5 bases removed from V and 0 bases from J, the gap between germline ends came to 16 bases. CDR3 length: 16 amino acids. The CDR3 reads CASSPILTDMNTEAFF. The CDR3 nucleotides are TGTGCCAGCAGTCCCATCCTGACTGATATGAACACTGAAGCTTTCTTT.

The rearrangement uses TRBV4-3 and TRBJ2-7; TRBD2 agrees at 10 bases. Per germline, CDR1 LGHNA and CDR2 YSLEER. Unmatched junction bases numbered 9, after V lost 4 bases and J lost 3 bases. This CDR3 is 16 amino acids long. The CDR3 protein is CASSRVLAGGGYEQYF. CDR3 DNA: TGCGCCAGCAGCCGAGTTTTAGCGGGAGGAGGCTACGAGCAGTACTTC.

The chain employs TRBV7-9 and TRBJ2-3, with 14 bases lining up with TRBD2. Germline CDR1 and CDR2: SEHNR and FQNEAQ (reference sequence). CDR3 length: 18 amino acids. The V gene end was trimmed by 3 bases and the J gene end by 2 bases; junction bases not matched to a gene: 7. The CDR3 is CASSFPGLAGDPTDTQYF. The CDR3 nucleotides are TGTGCCAGCAGCTTTCCGGGACTAGCGGGGGACCCCACAGATACGCAGTATTTT.

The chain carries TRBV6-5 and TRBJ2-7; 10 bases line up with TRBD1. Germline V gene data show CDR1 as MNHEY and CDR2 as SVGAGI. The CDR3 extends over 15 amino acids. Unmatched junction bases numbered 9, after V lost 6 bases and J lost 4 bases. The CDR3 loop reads CASSPAGTGEYEQYF. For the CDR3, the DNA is TGTGCCAGCAGCCCAGCCGGGACAGGGGAATACGAGCAGTACTTC.

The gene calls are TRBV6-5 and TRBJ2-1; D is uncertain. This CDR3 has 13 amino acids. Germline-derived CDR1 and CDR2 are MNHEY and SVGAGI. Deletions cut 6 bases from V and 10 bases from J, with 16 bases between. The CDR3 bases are TGTGCCAGCAGGGAATCCGGGTTGGAGGAGCAGTTCTTC. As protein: CASRESGLEEQFF.

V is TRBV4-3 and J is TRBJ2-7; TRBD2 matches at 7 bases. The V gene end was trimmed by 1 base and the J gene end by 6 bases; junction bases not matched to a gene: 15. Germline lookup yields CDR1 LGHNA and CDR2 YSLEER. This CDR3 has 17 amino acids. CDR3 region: CASSQAEWSSGALEQYF. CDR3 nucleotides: TGCGCCAGCAGCCAAGCCGAATGGTCTAGCGGAGCCCTCGAGCAGTACTTC.

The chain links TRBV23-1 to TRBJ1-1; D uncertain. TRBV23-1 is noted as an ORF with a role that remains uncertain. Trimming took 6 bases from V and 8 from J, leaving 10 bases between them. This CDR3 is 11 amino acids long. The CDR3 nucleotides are TGCGCCAGCAGGGTAAGGGAGGAAGCTTTCTTT. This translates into CASRVREEAFF.

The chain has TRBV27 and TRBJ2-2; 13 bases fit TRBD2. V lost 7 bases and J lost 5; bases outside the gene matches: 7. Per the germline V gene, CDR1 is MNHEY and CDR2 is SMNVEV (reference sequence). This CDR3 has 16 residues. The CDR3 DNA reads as TGTGCCAGCACCGAGTTGGGACTAGCGGGAACCGGGGAGCTGTTTTTT. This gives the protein CASTELGLAGTGELFF.

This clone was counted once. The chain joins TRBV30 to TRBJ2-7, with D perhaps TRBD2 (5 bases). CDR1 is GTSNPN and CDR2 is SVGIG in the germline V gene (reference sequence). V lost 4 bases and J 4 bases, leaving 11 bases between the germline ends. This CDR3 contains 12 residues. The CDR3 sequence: CAWNARDYEQYF. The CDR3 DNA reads TGTGCCTGGAATGCGAGGGATTACGAGCAGTACTTC.

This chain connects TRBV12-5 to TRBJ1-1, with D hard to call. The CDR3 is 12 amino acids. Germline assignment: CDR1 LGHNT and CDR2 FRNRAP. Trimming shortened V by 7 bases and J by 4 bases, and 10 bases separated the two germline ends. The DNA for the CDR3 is TGTGCTAGTGTCCTACCCGGCACTGAAGCTTTCTTT. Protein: CASVLPGTEAFF.

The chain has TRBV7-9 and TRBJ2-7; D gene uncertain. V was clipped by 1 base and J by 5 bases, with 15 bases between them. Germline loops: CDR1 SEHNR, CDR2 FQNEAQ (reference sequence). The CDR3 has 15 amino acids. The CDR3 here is CASSLDYSSTHEQYF. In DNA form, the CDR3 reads TGTGCCAGCAGCTTAGACTACAGCTCGACTCACGAGCAGTACTTC.

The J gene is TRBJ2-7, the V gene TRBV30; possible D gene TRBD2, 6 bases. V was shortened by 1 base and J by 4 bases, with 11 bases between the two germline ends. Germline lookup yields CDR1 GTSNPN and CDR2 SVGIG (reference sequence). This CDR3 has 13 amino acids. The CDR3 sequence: CAWSEEGWYEQYF. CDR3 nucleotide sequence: TGTGCCTGGAGTGAGGAGGGGTGGTACGAGCAGTACTTC.

The CDR3 sequence: CASSGGTENHSGANVLTF. DNA for the CDR3: TGTGCCAGCAGCGGGGGGACGGAAAATCACTCTGGGGCCAACGTCCTGACTTTC. The chain couples TRBV9 to TRBJ2-6; D possibly matches TRBD1 or TRBD2 (5 bases each). This CDR3 has 18 amino acids. With 3 bases removed from V and 0 bases from J, the gap between germline ends came to 16 bases. Germline values: CDR1 SGDLS, CDR2 YYNGEE.

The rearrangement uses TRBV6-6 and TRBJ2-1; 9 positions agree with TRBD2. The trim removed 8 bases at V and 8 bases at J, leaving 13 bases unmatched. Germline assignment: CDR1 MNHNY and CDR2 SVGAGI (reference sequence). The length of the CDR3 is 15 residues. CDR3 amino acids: CASALREGSRDEQFF. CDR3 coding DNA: TGTGCCAGCGCCTTGCGGGAGGGAAGTCGTGATGAGCAGTTCTTC.

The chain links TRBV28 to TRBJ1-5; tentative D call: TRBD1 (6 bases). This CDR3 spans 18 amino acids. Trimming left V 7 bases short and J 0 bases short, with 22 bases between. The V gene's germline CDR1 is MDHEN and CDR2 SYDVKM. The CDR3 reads CASNNPRDTTTSNQPQHF. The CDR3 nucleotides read TGTGCCAGCAATAACCCCCGGGACACAACGACTAGCAATCAGCCCCAGCATTTT. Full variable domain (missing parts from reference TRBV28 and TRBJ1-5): DVKVTQSSRYLVKRTGEKVFLECVQDMDHENMFWYRQDPGLGLRLIYFSYDVKMKEKGDIPEGYSVSREKKERFSLILESASTNQTSMYLCASNNPRDTTTSNQPQHFGDGTRLSIL.

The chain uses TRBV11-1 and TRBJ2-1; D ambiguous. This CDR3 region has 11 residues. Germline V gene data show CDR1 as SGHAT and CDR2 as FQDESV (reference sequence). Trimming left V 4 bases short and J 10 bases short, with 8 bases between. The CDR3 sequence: CASSSTSEQFF. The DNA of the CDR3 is TGTGCCAGCAGCTCGACCTCGGAGCAGTTCTTC. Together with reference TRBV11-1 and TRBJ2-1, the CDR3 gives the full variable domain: EAEVAQSPRYKITEKSQAVAFWCDPISGHATLYWYRQILGQGPELLVQFQDESVVDDSQLPKDRFSAERLKGVDSTLKIQPAELGDSAMYLCASSSTSEQFFGPGTRLTVL.

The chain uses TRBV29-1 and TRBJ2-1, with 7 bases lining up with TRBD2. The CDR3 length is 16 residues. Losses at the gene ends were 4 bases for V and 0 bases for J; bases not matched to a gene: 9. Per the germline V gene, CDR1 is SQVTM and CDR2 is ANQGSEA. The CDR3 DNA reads TGCAGCGTTGCAGGAACTAGCGAAAGCTCCTACAATGAGCAGTTCTTC. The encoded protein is CSVAGTSESSYNEQFF.

For the CDR3, the DNA is TGCGCCAGCAGTGACCCGGACAGGGGATTGTTCATGGCGGACGAGCAGTACTTC. This encodes CASSDPDRGLFMADEQYF. The chain employs TRBV10-2 and TRBJ2-7, with 9 bases fitting TRBD1. V shed 3 bases, J shed 5 bases, and the junction held 17 bases outside the gene matches. Germline CDR1 and CDR2: WSHSY and SAAADI. This CDR3 region has 18 residues.